Listed here are 5 T cell receptor beta chains from one sample, sequenced in a study of T-cell memory formation after mild COVID-19. TCRdb used MiXCR to reprocess the 5' RACE reads, holding one entry per CDR3 protein. The table lists 250,000 to 400,000 distinct CDR3 sequences, over 11% of them singletons. Sequencing was performed on PBMCs or a T cell subset sorted from them (not recorded which). These receptors were taken from a man younger than 35 who had mild COVID-19 (a few samples of this study predate the infection). Cell type and time point are not known.

The CDR3 DNA follows: TGTGCCAGCTCCCCCCGGTCGGGGGCCGGACGCAACTATGGCTACACCTTC. The encoded protein is CASSPRSGAGRNYGYTF. The chain couples TRBV18 to TRBJ1-2, with a tentative D call TRBD1 (6 bases). Trimming took 6 bases from V and 2 from J, leaving 22 bases between them. The CDR3 sequence is 17 residues long. Germline CDR1 KGHSH, CDR2 LQKENI.

In its sample, this clonotype was seen once. This CDR3 is missing its conserved last phenylalanine or tryptophan, likely due to a read error. The chain employs TRBV6-5 and TRBJ2-1, with TRBD1 matching over 8 bases. The CDR3 totals 13 residues. V was clipped by 11 bases and J by 4 bases; unmatched bases: 7. Germline CDR1 MNHEY, CDR2 SVGAGI. CDR3 sequence reads: CASQGQEYNEQFL. In DNA form, the CDR3 reads TGTGCCTCCCAGGGACAGGAGTACAATGAGCAGTTCTTA.

This clonotype occurred many times. The chain is built from TRBV7-2 and TRBJ2-2; weak D call: TRBD1 (7 bases). The CDR3 covers 15 residues. Germline V CDR1 and CDR2: SGHTA, FQGNSA. Trimming took 5 bases from V and 4 from J, leaving 14 bases between them. CDR3 sequence (DNA): TGTGCCAGCAGCGTGACAGGGAGGCTCACCGGGGAGCTGTTTTTT. Encoded protein: CASSVTGRLTGELFF.

There are a few counts of this clonotype. The rearrangement links TRBV28 to TRBJ1-2; D not resolved. The CDR3 has 14 amino acids. V lost 2 bases and J 2 bases, leaving 9 bases between the germline ends. Germline lookup yields CDR1 MDHEN and CDR2 SYDVKM. CDR3 protein: CASSLTDSNYGYTF. CDR3 nucleotide sequence: TGTGCCAGCAGTTTAACAGACTCCAACTATGGCTACACCTTC.

The gene calls are TRBV5-1 and TRBJ2-2; D is ambiguous. CDR1 SGHRS and CDR2 YFSETQ come from the germline V gene. This CDR3 is 14 amino acids long. V was cut by 3 bases and J by 1 base, with 7 bases left in between. The CDR3 loop is CASSSTRNTGELFF. The CDR3 region has the DNA TGCGCCAGCAGCTCCACAAGGAACACCGGGGAGCTGTTTTTT.